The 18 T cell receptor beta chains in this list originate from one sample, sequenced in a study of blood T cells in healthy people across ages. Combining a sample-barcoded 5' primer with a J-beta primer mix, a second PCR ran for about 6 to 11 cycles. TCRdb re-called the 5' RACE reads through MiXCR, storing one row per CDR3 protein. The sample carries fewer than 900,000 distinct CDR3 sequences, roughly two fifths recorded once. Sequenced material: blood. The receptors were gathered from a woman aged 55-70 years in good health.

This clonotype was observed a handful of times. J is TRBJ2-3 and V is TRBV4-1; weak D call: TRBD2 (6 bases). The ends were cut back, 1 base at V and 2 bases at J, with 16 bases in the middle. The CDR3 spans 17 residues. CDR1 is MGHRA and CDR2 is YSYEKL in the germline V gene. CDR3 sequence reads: CASSQGAGTDNTDTQYF. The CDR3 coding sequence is TGCGCCAGCAGCCAAGGGGCCGGGACTGACAACACAGATACGCAGTATTTT.

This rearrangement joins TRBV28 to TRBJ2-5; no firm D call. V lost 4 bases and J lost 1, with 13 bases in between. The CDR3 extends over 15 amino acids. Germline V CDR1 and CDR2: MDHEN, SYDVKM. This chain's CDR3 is CASSSHAEAQETQYF. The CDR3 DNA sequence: TGTGCCAGCAGTTCTCACGCTGAGGCCCAAGAGACCCAGTACTTC.

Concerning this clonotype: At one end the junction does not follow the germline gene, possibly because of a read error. The CDR3 region is CTSSFDSTDTQYF. The CDR3 coding sequence is TGTACCAGCAGTTTCGACAGCACAGATACGCAGTATTTT. The rearrangement uses TRBV28 and TRBJ2-3; D is undetermined. The CDR3 has 13 residues. The germline gives CDR1 MDHEN, CDR2 SYDVKM.

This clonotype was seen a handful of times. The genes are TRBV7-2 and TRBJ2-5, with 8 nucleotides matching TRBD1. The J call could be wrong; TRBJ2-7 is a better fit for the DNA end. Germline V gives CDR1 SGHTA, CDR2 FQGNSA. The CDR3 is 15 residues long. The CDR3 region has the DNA TGTGCCAGCAGTTCAGTAGGAACAGGGGGGCACGAGCAGTACTTC. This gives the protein CASSSVGTGGHEQYF.

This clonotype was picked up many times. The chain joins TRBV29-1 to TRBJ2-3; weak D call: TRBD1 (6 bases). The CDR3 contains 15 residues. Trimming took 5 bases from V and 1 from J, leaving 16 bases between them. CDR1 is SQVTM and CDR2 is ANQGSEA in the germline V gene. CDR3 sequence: CSVRLGASRTDTQYF. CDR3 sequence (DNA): TGCAGCGTTCGCTTGGGGGCGTCCCGCACAGATACGCAGTATTTT.

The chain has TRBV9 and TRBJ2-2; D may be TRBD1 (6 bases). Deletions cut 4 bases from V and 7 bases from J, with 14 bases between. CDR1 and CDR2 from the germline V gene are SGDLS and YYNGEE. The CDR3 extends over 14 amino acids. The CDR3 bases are TGTGCCAGCAGCCCAACAGGACAGCACGGGGAGCTGTTTTTT. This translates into CASSPTGQHGELFF. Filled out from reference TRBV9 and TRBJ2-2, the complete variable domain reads DSGVTQTPKHLITATGQRVTLRCSPRSGDLSVYWYQQSLDQGLQFLIQYYNGEERAKGNILERFSAQQFPDLHSELNLSSLELGDSALYFCASSPTGQHGELFFGEGSRLTVL.

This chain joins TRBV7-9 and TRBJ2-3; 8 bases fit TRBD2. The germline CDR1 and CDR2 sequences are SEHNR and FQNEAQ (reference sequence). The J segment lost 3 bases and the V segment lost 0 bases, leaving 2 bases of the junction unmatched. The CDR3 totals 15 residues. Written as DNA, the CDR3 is TGTGCCAGCAGCTTAGCCCAGCGGGAGACAGATACGCAGTATTTT. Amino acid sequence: CASSLAQRETDTQYF. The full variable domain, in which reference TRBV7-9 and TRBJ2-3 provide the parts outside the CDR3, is DTGVSQNPRHKITKRGQNVTFRCDPISEHNRLYWYRQTLGQGPEFLTYFQNEAQLEKSRLLSDRFSAERPKGSFSTLEIQRTEQGDSAMYLCASSLAQRETDTQYFGPGTRLTVL.

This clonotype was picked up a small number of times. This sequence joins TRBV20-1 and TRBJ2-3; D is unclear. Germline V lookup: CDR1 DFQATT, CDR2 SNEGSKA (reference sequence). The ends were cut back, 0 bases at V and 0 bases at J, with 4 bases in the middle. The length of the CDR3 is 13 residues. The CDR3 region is CSARDESTDTQYF. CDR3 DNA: TGCAGTGCTAGAGATGAGAGCACAGATACGCAGTATTTT.

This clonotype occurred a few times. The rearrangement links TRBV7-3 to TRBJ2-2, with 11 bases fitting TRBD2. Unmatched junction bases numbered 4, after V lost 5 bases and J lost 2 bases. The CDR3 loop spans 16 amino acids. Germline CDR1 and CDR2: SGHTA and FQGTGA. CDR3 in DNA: TGTGCCAGCAGCCCGGGACTAGCGGTCAACACCGGGGAGCTGTTTTTT. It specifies CASSPGLAVNTGELFF.

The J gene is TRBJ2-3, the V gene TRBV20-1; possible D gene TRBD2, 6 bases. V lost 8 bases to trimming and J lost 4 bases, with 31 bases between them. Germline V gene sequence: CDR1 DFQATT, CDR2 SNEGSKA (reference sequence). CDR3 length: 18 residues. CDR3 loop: CSPSPQGVKAGSADTQYF. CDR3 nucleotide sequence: TGCAGTCCCTCCCCCCAGGGCGTTAAGGCGGGATCCGCAGATACGCAGTATTTT.

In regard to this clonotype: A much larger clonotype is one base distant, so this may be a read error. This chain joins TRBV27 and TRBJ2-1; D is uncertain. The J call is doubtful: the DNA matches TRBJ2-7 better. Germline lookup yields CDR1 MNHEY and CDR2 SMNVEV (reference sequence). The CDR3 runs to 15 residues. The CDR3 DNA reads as TGTGCCAGCAGTTTAGCGGTAAGCTCCTACAATGAGCAGTACTTC. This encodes CASSLAVSSYNEQYF.

The CDR3 here is CASSDTPWTGRYTF. For the CDR3, the DNA is TGTGCCAGCAGTGATACTCCCTGGACAGGGAGGTACACCTTC. The chain combines TRBV2 with TRBJ1-2; 8 bases line up with TRBD1. The CDR3 totals 14 residues. V trimming: 3 bases; J trimming: 11 bases; junction bases outside the gene matches: 11. CDR1 is SNHLY, CDR2 FYNNEI, per germline. The entire variable domain, with the rest obtained from reference TRBV2 and TRBJ1-2, is as follows: EPEVTQTPSHQVTQMGQEVILRCVPISNHLYFYWYRQILGQKVEFLVSFYNNEISEKSEIFDDQFSVERPDGSNFTLKIRSTKLEDSAMYFCASSDTPWTGRYTFGSGTRLTVV.

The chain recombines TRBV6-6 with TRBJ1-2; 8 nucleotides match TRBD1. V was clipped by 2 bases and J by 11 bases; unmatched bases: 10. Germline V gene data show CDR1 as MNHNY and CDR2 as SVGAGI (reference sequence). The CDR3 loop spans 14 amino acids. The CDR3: CASSYGTGRTDYTF. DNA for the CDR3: TGTGCCAGCAGTTACGGGACAGGCCGAACGGATTACACCTTC.

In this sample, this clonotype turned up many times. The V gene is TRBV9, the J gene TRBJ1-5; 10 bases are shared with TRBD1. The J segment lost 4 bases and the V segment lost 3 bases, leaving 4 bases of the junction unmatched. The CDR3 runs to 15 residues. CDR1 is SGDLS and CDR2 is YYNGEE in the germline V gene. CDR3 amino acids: CASSAGQGGNQPQHF. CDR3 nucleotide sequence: TGTGCCAGCAGCGCAGGACAGGGGGGGAATCAGCCCCAGCATTTT.

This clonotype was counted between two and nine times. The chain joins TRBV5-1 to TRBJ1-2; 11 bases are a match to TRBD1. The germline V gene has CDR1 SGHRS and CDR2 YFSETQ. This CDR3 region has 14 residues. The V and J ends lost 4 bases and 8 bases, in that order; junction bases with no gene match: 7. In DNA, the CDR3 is TGCGCCAGCAGCAGGACAGGGGGCGATGACGGCTACACCTTC. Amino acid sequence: CASSRTGGDDGYTF.

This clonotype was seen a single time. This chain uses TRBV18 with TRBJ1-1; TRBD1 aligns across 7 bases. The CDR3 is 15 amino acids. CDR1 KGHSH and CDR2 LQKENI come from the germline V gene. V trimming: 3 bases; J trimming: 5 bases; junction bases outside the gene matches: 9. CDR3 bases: TGTGCCAGCTCACCGACAGGGTTCGCTGGGACTGAAGCTTTCTTT. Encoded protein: CASSPTGFAGTEAFF.

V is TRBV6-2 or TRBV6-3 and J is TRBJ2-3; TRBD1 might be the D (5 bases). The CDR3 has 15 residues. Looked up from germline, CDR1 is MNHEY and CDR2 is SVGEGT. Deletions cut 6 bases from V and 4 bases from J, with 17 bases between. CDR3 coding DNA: TGTGCCAGCAGCAGGGCTGGGTTTTCGGCAGATACGCAGTATTTT. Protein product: CASSRAGFSADTQYF.

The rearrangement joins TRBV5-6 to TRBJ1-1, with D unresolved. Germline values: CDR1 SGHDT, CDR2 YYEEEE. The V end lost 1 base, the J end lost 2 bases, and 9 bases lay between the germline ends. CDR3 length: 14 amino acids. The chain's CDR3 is CASSLYAPNTEAFF. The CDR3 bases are TGTGCCAGCAGCTTGTACGCCCCTAACACTGAAGCTTTCTTT.